Shown below are 31 T cell receptor beta chains from a single sample sequenced in a study of graft-versus-host responses after intestinal transplantation. Generated by immunoSEQ multiplex PCR, the TCRdb table keeps only in-frame clones and is missing some. Altogether about 23,000 clones are present, roughly 90% being singletons, with the ten largest covering less than 2%. Sequenced material: PBMCs, taken approximately 38 days after intestinal transplant. The receptors derive from a human patient who received an intestinal transplant, so some T cells may come from the graft donor.

The rearrangement links TRBV16 to TRBJ2-7; 9 bases are a match to TRBD1. V lost 4 bases, J lost 0 bases, and 4 bases stayed unmatched. Per the germline V gene, CDR1 is KGHSY and CDR2 is FQNENV. CDR3 length equals 15 residues. CDR3 region: CASSRDRVSSYEQYF. The DNA of the CDR3 is TGTGCCAGCAGCCGGGACAGGGTGAGCTCCTACGAGCAGTACTTC.

This rearrangement joins TRBV5-1 to TRBJ2-5, with 11 positions matching TRBD2. CDR3 length equals 19 residues. Germline CDR1 SGHRS, CDR2 YFSETQ. V trimming: 2 bases; J trimming: 10 bases; junction bases outside the gene matches: 22. The CDR3 bases are TGCGCCAGCAGCTTCGCGATTTTACTAGCGGGAGTCCCTTTAGCGGACCAGTACTTC. It is translated as CASSFAILLAGVPLADQYF. Based on the CDR3 plus reference TRBV5-1 and TRBJ2-5, the full variable domain is KAGVTQTPRYLIKTRGQQVTLSCSPISGHRSVSWYQQTPGQGLQFLFEYFSETQRNKGNFPGRFSGRQFSNSRSEMNVSTLELGDSALYLCASSFAILLAGVPLADQYFGPGTRLLVL.

J is TRBJ1-2 and V is TRBV5-6; maybe TRBD1 (6 bases). Trimming cost V 3 bases and J 8 bases, with 17 bases left between them. The CDR3 covers 14 residues. Germline assignment: CDR1 SGHDT and CDR2 YYEEEE. As DNA, the CDR3 is TGTGCCAGCAGCTCCCCCACAGGGTTTCGCGGCTACACCTTC. Its protein is CASSSPTGFRGYTF.

This chain connects TRBV4-3 to TRBJ1-1; D is possibly TRBD1 (6 bases). Trimming removed 4 bases from V and 6 bases from J, with 24 bases in between. The CDR3 covers 17 residues. Germline CDR1 LGHNA, CDR2 YSLEER. This chain's CDR3 is CASSRLRGCIRWAEAFF. CDR3 bases: TGCGCCAGCAGCCGTTTAAGGGGGTGTATCAGGTGGGCTGAAGCTTTCTTT.

The chain couples TRBV15 to TRBJ2-7; 7 positions match TRBD1. Per the germline V gene, CDR1 is LNHNV and CDR2 is YYDKDF (reference sequence). V was pared by 1 base and J by 4 bases, with 7 bases of the junction left unmatched. The CDR3 totals 15 residues. DNA of the CDR3: TGTGCCACCAGCAGAGCGGCAGGGGGTTGGTACGAGCAGTACTTC. This gives the protein CATSRAAGGWYEQYF.

The chain carries TRBV4-1 and TRBJ1-1; 8 bases fit TRBD1. CDR1 and CDR2 (germline): MGHRA, YSYEKL. The CDR3 extends over 19 amino acids. The junction had 12 bases not matched to a gene; V was cut back by 0 bases and J by 0 bases. The CDR3 spells CASSQDSRTGKALNTEAFF. The CDR3 DNA reads as TGCGCCAGCAGCCAAGATTCTCGGACAGGGAAGGCGCTGAACACTGAAGCTTTCTTT.

This clone was observed a few times. The sample contains more than one DNA sequence encoding this CDR3. The chain links TRBV6-4 to TRBJ2-1; 8 bases fit TRBD2. CDR1 is MRHNA, CDR2 SNTAGT, per germline. Trimming removed 3 bases from V and 6 bases from J; junction bases left unmatched: 7. This CDR3 region has 15 residues. CDR3 nucleotides: TGTGCCAGCAGTGAACGAGCGGGAGAATCCAATGAGCAGTTCTTC. This encodes CASSERAGESNEQFF.

This clone was picked up one time. V and J are TRBV4-1 and TRBJ2-3; 11 positions agree with TRBD2. Looked up from germline, CDR1 is MGHRA and CDR2 is YSYEKL. V lost 4 bases and J lost 1; bases outside the gene matches: 4. The CDR3 has 16 residues. CDR3 nucleotides: TGCGCCAGCAGCCCCCGACTAGCGGGACGCACAGATACGCAGTATTTT. Amino acids: CASSPRLAGRTDTQYF.

Here the CDR3 reads CASRPGGSNSPLHF. The CDR3 DNA reads TGTGCCAGCAGACCAGGGGGCTCTAATTCACCCCTCCACTTT. The chain couples TRBV5-8 to TRBJ1-6; 8 bases align to TRBD1. With 5 bases clipped from V and 6 bases from J, the junction kept 4 bases outside the gene matches. The CDR3 has 14 amino acids. CDR1 is SGHTS and CDR2 is YDEGEE in the germline V gene. The full variable domain, with the rest looked up from reference TRBV5-8 and TRBJ1-6, is EAGVTQSPTHLIKTRGQQATLRCSPISGHTSVYWYQQALGLGLQFLLWYDEGEERNRGNFPPRFSGRQFPNYSSELNVNALELEDSALYLCASRPGGSNSPLHFGNGTRLTVT.

The genes are TRBV29-1 and TRBJ1-4, with D tentatively TRBD1 (5 bases). The germline CDR1 and CDR2 sequences are SQVTM and ANQGSEA. V dropped 6 bases and J dropped 4 bases, with 12 bases sitting between them. The CDR3 consists of 13 residues. Written as DNA, the CDR3 is TGCAGCGTCCCCGACAGCTATAATGAAAAACTGTTTTTT. It encodes CSVPDSYNEKLFF.

This clone was observed once. This sequence joins TRBV15 and TRBJ2-1; D might be TRBD2 (7 bases). The CDR3 contains 13 residues. Trimming removed 8 bases at V and 4 bases at J, with 12 bases between. Germline V gene lookup returns CDR1 LNHNV and CDR2 YYDKDF (reference sequence). The CDR3 region is CATGRGLYNEQFF. CDR3 nucleotide sequence: TGTGCCACCGGGAGGGGGTTATACAATGAGCAGTTCTTC.

The chain is built from TRBV27 and TRBJ2-7; 7 nucleotides line up with TRBD2. V lost 1 base to trimming and J lost 7 bases; unmatched junction nucleotides: 13. Germline V CDR1 and CDR2: MNHEY, SMNVEV (reference sequence). The CDR3 sequence is 16 residues long. This CDR3 is CASSLLPGGGSREQYF. In DNA, the CDR3 is TGTGCCAGCAGTTTATTACCGGGAGGAGGTTCAAGGGAGCAGTACTTC.

This sequence joins TRBV27 and TRBJ2-1; D not resolved. CDR1 MNHEY and CDR2 SMNVEV come from the germline V gene (reference sequence). Trimming shortened V by 5 bases and J by 0 bases, and 11 bases separated the two germline ends. The CDR3 sequence is 15 residues long. As DNA, the CDR3 is TGTGCCAGCAGTCTCACCCACGTCTCCTACAATGAGCAGTTCTTC. Its protein is CASSLTHVSYNEQFF.

In this sample, this clone turned up once. The chain joins TRBV5-5 to TRBJ2-6; D ambiguous. The CDR3 runs 15 residues. Germline CDR1 and CDR2: SGHKS and YYEKEE (reference sequence). The V gene lost 8 bases and the J gene lost 1 base, with 13 bases spanning the gap. As DNA, the CDR3 is TGTGCCAGTTCCCTAAAGATGTCTGGGGCCAACGTCCTGACTTTC. Translated, it gives CASSLKMSGANVLTF.

The chain joins TRBV7-9 to TRBJ2-6; D gene unclear. Germline CDR1 SEHNR, CDR2 FQNEAQ (reference sequence). The CDR3 extends over 16 amino acids. The ends were cut back, 1 base at V and 4 bases at J, with 11 bases in the middle. The CDR3: CASSLVSLLGANVLTF. The CDR3 region has the DNA TGTGCCAGCAGCTTAGTCTCTCTGTTGGGGGCCAACGTCCTGACTTTC.

This chain uses TRBV5-1 with TRBJ2-1; no reliable D call. V shed 0 bases and J shed 6 bases, with 7 bases lying between them. CDR1 is SGHRS and CDR2 is YFSETQ in the germline V gene. This CDR3 has 13 residues. CDR3 nucleotides: TGCGCCAGCAGCTTGGCCTTAGGCAATGAGCAGTTCTTC. This encodes CASSLALGNEQFF.

V is TRBV4-3 and J is TRBJ2-5, with D tentatively TRBD2 (6 bases). Trimming cost V 1 base and J 3 bases, with 18 bases left between them. The CDR3 covers 17 residues. CDR1 and CDR2 (germline): LGHNA, YSLEER. The CDR3 nucleotides are TGCGCCAGCAGCCAAGTTTGGGGGGAAGGAGTGGAAGAGACCCAGTACTTC. It yields the protein CASSQVWGEGVEETQYF.

The V call is TRBV9, the J call TRBJ2-7, with D uncertain. The CDR3 covers 14 residues. The germline V gene has CDR1 SGDLS and CDR2 YYNGEE. V shed 0 bases and J shed 2 bases, with 9 bases lying between them. The CDR3 here is CASSVAAEAYEQYF. CDR3 in DNA: TGTGCCAGCAGCGTAGCGGCAGAGGCCTACGAGCAGTACTTC.

The rearrangement joins TRBV9 to TRBJ2-1; TRBD2 agrees at 7 bases. V dropped 6 bases and J dropped 0; count of bases not matched to a gene: 9. From germline, CDR1 is SGDLS and CDR2 YYNGEE. CDR3 length equals 16 residues. CDR3 amino acids: CASTSGVRSSYNEQFF. In nucleotides, the CDR3 is TGTGCCAGCACTAGCGGAGTACGTAGCTCCTACAATGAGCAGTTCTTC.

CDR3 sequence reads: CASSEWADTQYF. DNA for the CDR3: TGTGCCAGCAGTGAATGGGCAGATACGCAGTATTTT. V and J are TRBV25-1 and TRBJ2-3; D is unresolved. This CDR3 contains 12 residues. Deletions cut 1 base from V and 4 bases from J, with 3 bases between. In germline, CDR1 is MGHDK, CDR2 SYGVNS.

The chain carries TRBV10-3 and TRBJ2-3; D not resolved. Trimming cost V 3 bases and J 4 bases, with 2 bases left between them. The CDR3 covers 11 residues. Germline CDR1 and CDR2: ENHRY and SYGVKD. The CDR3 is CAISDPDTQYF. CDR3 DNA: TGTGCCATCAGTGACCCAGATACGCAGTATTTT.

The rearrangement links TRBV19 to TRBJ2-3; 10 bases map to TRBD1. This CDR3 has 14 amino acids. Losses at the gene ends were 10 bases for V and 1 base for J; bases not matched to a gene: 5. Germline CDR1 LNHDA, CDR2 SQIVND (reference sequence). DNA of the CDR3: TGTGCCATAGCGGACAGGGGGGGCACAGATACGCAGTATTTT. It is translated as CAIADRGGTDTQYF. Looking up the rest from reference TRBV19 and TRBJ2-3 gives the full variable domain: DGGITQSPKYLFRKEGQNVTLSCEQNLNHDAMYWYRQDPGQGLRLIYYSQIVNDFQKGDIAEGYSVSREKKESFPLTVTSAQKNPTAFYLCAIADRGGTDTQYFGPGTRLTVL.

The chain joins TRBV4-1 to TRBJ2-2; D gene uncertain. The germline V and J ends were trimmed by 0 bases and 5 bases, with 13 bases remaining between them. CDR3 size: 16 residues. Germline V CDR1 and CDR2: MGHRA, YSYEKL. CDR3 residues: CASSQETGPRTGELFF. The DNA for the CDR3 is TGCGCCAGCAGCCAAGAGACCGGGCCACGGACCGGGGAGCTGTTTTTT.

The rearrangement joins TRBV15 to TRBJ2-1; D is unresolved. The V end lost 2 bases, the J end lost 0 bases, and 14 bases lay between the germline ends. The CDR3 is 17 residues long. CDR1 and CDR2 from the germline V gene are LNHNV and YYDKDF (reference sequence). The CDR3 loop reads CATSRKFLPSSYNEQFF. CDR3 nucleotide sequence: TGTGCCACCAGCAGAAAATTCTTACCGAGCTCCTACAATGAGCAGTTCTTC.

This chain joins TRBV6-5 and TRBJ2-2, with D unresolved. V lost 2 bases and J 8 bases, leaving 12 bases between the germline ends. CDR3 size: 14 residues. From germline, CDR1 is MNHEY and CDR2 SVGAGI. CDR3 protein: CASSYRPRIGELFF. CDR3 nucleotide sequence: TGTGCCAGCAGTTACAGGCCGAGAATAGGGGAGCTGTTTTTT.

The CDR3 sequence is CATKGGYGYTF. The CDR3 DNA follows: TGTGCCACCAAGGGCGGCTATGGCTACACCTTC. This rearrangement joins TRBV6-1 to TRBJ1-2, with D unresolved. Germline lookup yields CDR1 MNHNS and CDR2 SASEGT. The CDR3 has 11 amino acids. With 10 bases removed from V and 4 bases from J, the gap between germline ends came to 10 bases.

The chain links TRBV9 to TRBJ2-1; no definite D call. CDR3 length: 16 residues. The V gene lost 1 base and the J gene lost 3 bases, with 14 bases spanning the gap. CDR1 is SGDLS, CDR2 YYNGEE, per germline. CDR3 loop: CASSVTAPGFYNEQFF. In DNA form, the CDR3 reads TGTGCCAGCAGCGTAACAGCACCAGGATTCTACAATGAGCAGTTCTTC.

The chain carries TRBV11-3 and TRBJ2-4; no definite D call. The CDR3 is 17 residues long. Germline-derived CDR1 and CDR2 are SGHNT and YENEEA. The V and J ends lost 5 bases and 0 bases respectively, with 17 bases between them. In DNA, the CDR3 is TGTGCCAGCAGCCCTCCAATAGTACTCCTAGCCAAAAACATTCAGTACTTC. This encodes CASSPPIVLLAKNIQYF.

This chain connects TRBV7-8 to TRBJ1-5; D is unclear. The germline gives CDR1 SGHVS, CDR2 FQNEAQ. The CDR3 runs to 20 residues. The V end was cut by 7 bases, the J end by 1 base, with 29 bases between. The CDR3 coding sequence is TGTGCCAGCACCAACTTACTAGGTGGCACGAATCTTAAAAGCAATCAGCCCCAGCATTTT. Translation gives CASTNLLGGTNLKSNQPQHF.

The J gene is TRBJ2-7, the V gene TRBV4-1; 10 bases are a match to TRBD2. Losses at the gene ends were 1 base for V and 5 bases for J; bases not matched to a gene: 5. Germline V gene sequence: CDR1 MGHRA, CDR2 YSYEKL. The CDR3 loop spans 15 amino acids. The CDR3 DNA reads TGCGCCAGCAGCCAAGCTAGCGGGAGAGGGAACGAGCAGTACTTC. Translating gives CASSQASGRGNEQYF.

The rearrangement links TRBV10-2 to TRBJ1-2; D uncertain. Trimming left V 8 bases short and J 0 bases short, with 13 bases between. Germline V gene lookup returns CDR1 WSHSY and CDR2 SAAADI. The CDR3 length is 14 residues. CDR3 residues: CASVPREANYGYTF. CDR3 bases: TGCGCCAGCGTCCCTCGGGAAGCTAACTATGGCTACACCTTC.